These T cell receptor beta chains were read from a single sample in a study of regulatory T cells in long-lasting Graves disease. TCRdb itself ran the multiplex PCR reads through MiXCR, one entry per CDR3 protein. The sample contains roughly 220,000 distinct CDR3 sequences, around 17% of which appear only once. This specimen consisted of peripheral blood mononuclear cells (PBMCs), obtained at new diagnosis, from a patient treated with antithyroid drugs. These TCRs come from a female donor with Graves disease. Both conserved end residues are part of each CDR3. Each record gives: J gene, V gene, clone size, D gene, CDR3 protein, CDR3 DNA. A D gene is named only where the DNA matches it firmly. Not all rows give a size; the values are once, few, many and, for expanded clones, a class.

J gene: TRBJ2-2
V gene: TRBV10-1
clone size: many
D gene: TRBD2
CDR3 protein: CASTRGTIDTGELFF
CDR3 DNA: TGCGCCAGCACCCGGGGGACTATTGACACCGGGGAGCTGTTTTTT

J gene: TRBJ1-6
V gene: TRBV2
clone size: many
D gene: -
CDR3 protein: CASRVEGSPLHF
CDR3 DNA: TGTGCCAGCAGGGTTGAGGGTTCACCCCTCCACTTT

J gene: TRBJ2-4
V gene: TRBV5-1
clone size: few
D gene: TRBD1
CDR3 protein: CASSLGGTVLAKNIQYF
CDR3 DNA: TGCGCCAGCAGCTTGGGGGGGACAGTACTAGCCAAAAACATTCAGTACTTC

J gene: TRBJ2-1
V gene: TRBV6-2/TRBV6-3
clone size: -
D gene: -
CDR3 protein: CASRDMARRTLVNEQFF
CDR3 DNA: TGTGCCAGCAGGGACATGGCCCGGCGTACTCTAGTAAATGAGCAGTTCTTC

J gene: TRBJ2-7
V gene: TRBV6-5
clone size: many
D gene: -
CDR3 protein: CASSYRGRSFYEQYF
CDR3 DNA: TGTGCCAGCAGTTACAGGGGCAGGTCCTTCTACGAGCAGTACTTC

J gene: TRBJ2-5
V gene: TRBV12-3/TRBV12-4
clone size: few
D gene: TRBD2
CDR3 protein: CASSPTGTSGETQYF
CDR3 DNA: TGTGCCAGCAGCCCCACCGGGACTAGCGGAGAGACCCAGTACTTC

J gene: TRBJ2-1
V gene: TRBV28
clone size: many
D gene: TRBD1
CDR3 protein: CASSFKWTGGHNEQFF
CDR3 DNA: TGTGCCAGCAGTTTTAAGTGGACAGGGGGCCACAATGAGCAGTTCTTC

J gene: TRBJ2-2
V gene: TRBV7-2
clone size: many
D gene: TRBD1
CDR3 protein: CASSSDTGGGPNTGELFF
CDR3 DNA: TGTGCCAGCAGCTCGGACACAGGGGGCGGTCCGAACACCGGGGAGCTGTTTTTT

J gene: TRBJ2-1
V gene: TRBV20-1
clone size: -
D gene: -
CDR3 protein: CSAAGGVTADTQFF
CDR3 DNA: TGCAGTGCTGCCGGCGGGGTAACGGCAGATACGCAGTTCTTC

J gene: TRBJ2-5
V gene: TRBV19
clone size: many
D gene: TRBD2
CDR3 protein: CASSREGIQVRETQYF
CDR3 DNA: TGTGCCAGTAGTAGGGAGGGGATACAGGTTCGGGAGACCCAGTACTTC

J gene: TRBJ1-5
V gene: TRBV12-3/TRBV12-4
clone size: once
D gene: -
CDR3 protein: CASSRTGGPQHF
CDR3 DNA: TGTGCCAGCAGTCGTACTGGGGGGCCCCAGCATTTT

J gene: TRBJ1-2
V gene: TRBV3-1
clone size: -
D gene: TRBD1
CDR3 protein: CASIGQGDGYTF
CDR3 DNA: TGTGCCAGCATCGGACAGGGGGATGGCTACACCTTC

J gene: TRBJ1-1
V gene: TRBV24-1
clone size: many
D gene: -
CDR3 protein: CATSDPDTPAGTAFF
CDR3 DNA: TGTGCCACCAGTGATCCGGACACCCCCGCCGGCACGGCTTTCTTT

J gene: TRBJ2-7
V gene: TRBV6-2/TRBV6-3
clone size: -
D gene: TRBD1
CDR3 protein: CASSYDTGAGPYEQYF
CDR3 DNA: TGTGCCAGCAGTTACGACACAGGGGCCGGGCCCTACGAGCAGTACTTC

J gene: TRBJ2-1
V gene: TRBV20-1
clone size: many
D gene: TRBD2
CDR3 protein: CSARALAGNYNEQFF
CDR3 DNA: TGCAGTGCTAGAGCACTAGCGGGAAATTACAATGAGCAGTTCTTC

J gene: TRBJ2-1
V gene: TRBV6-2/TRBV6-3
clone size: many
D gene: -
CDR3 protein: CASSHGLEQFF
CDR3 DNA: TGTGCCAGCAGTCACGGTCTTGAGCAGTTCTTC

J gene: TRBJ1-6
V gene: TRBV6-1
clone size: many
D gene: -
CDR3 protein: CASRDSRENSPLHF
CDR3 DNA: TGTGCCAGCAGAGACTCTAGGGAGAATTCACCCCTCCACTTT

J gene: TRBJ1-4
V gene: TRBV6-1
clone size: many
D gene: -
CDR3 protein: CASREGKSPSGEKLFF
CDR3 DNA: TGTGCCAGCCGGGAGGGGAAATCCCCTTCCGGGGAAAAACTGTTTTTT

J gene: TRBJ2-7
V gene: TRBV7-9
clone size: few
D gene: TRBD1
CDR3 protein: CASSTNRGHAYEQYF
CDR3 DNA: TGTGCCAGCAGCACCAACAGGGGTCACGCCTACGAGCAGTACTTC

J gene: TRBJ2-7
V gene: TRBV28
clone size: many
D gene: TRBD2
CDR3 protein: CASSLGLAYEQYF
CDR3 DNA: TGTGCCAGCAGTTTAGGACTAGCCTACGAGCAGTACTTC

J gene: TRBJ2-5
V gene: TRBV2
clone size: many
D gene: -
CDR3 protein: CASSGDREETQYF
CDR3 DNA: TGTGCCAGCAGTGGCGACAGAGAAGAGACCCAGTACTTC

J gene: TRBJ2-7
V gene: TRBV19
clone size: many
D gene: TRBD1
CDR3 protein: CASSIDRGSYEQYF
CDR3 DNA: TGTGCCAGTAGTATCGACAGGGGGTCCTACGAGCAGTACTTC

J gene: TRBJ2-7
V gene: TRBV6-1
clone size: -
D gene: TRBD2
CDR3 protein: CASSDWTSGSEEQYF
CDR3 DNA: TGTGCCAGCAGTGATTGGACTAGCGGGAGTGAGGAGCAGTACTTC

J gene: TRBJ2-1
V gene: TRBV3-1
clone size: many
D gene: -
CDR3 protein: CASSPEFSYNEQFF
CDR3 DNA: TGTGCCAGCAGCCCCGAGTTCTCCTACAATGAGCAGTTCTTC

J gene: TRBJ2-7
V gene: TRBV5-4
clone size: many
D gene: -
CDR3 protein: CASRGLGPGNEQYF
CDR3 DNA: TGTGCCAGCAGGGGACTGGGCCCCGGCAACGAGCAGTACTTC

J gene: TRBJ1-2
V gene: TRBV7-2
clone size: many
D gene: -
CDR3 protein: CASSFSMGGYTF
CDR3 DNA: TGTGCCAGCAGCTTTTCGATGGGCGGCTACACCTTC

J gene: TRBJ2-5
V gene: TRBV12-3/TRBV12-4
clone size: many
D gene: -
CDR3 protein: CASSFRGGTEETQYF
CDR3 DNA: TGTGCCAGCAGTTTTCGGGGGGGGACAGAAGAGACCCAGTACTTC

J gene: TRBJ2-1
V gene: TRBV20-1
clone size: many
D gene: TRBD2
CDR3 protein: CSASGAGGGNEQFF
CDR3 DNA: TGCAGTGCCAGCGGTGCGGGAGGTGGTAATGAGCAGTTCTTC

J gene: TRBJ2-3
V gene: TRBV6-2/TRBV6-3
clone size: many
D gene: TRBD1
CDR3 protein: CASSYGQGTDTQYF
CDR3 DNA: TGTGCCAGCAGTTACGGACAGGGCACAGATACGCAGTATTTT

J gene: TRBJ2-3
V gene: TRBV12-3/TRBV12-4
clone size: once
D gene: -
CDR3 protein: CASSRLDTQYF
CDR3 DNA: TGTGCCAGCAGCAGACTAGATACGCAGTATTTT

J gene: TRBJ2-7
V gene: TRBV7-9
clone size: many
D gene: -
CDR3 protein: CASSLGTGSNEQYF
CDR3 DNA: TGTGCCAGCAGCTTAGGTACAGGATCTAACGAGCAGTACTTC

J gene: TRBJ1-2
V gene: TRBV2
clone size: many
D gene: -
CDR3 protein: CASISDGYGYTF
CDR3 DNA: TGTGCCAGCATTAGTGACGGGTATGGCTACACCTTC

J gene: TRBJ1-2
V gene: TRBV14
clone size: many
D gene: -
CDR3 protein: CASSVAWGDGYTF
CDR3 DNA: TGTGCCAGCAGCGTAGCCTGGGGAGATGGCTACACCTTC

J gene: TRBJ2-3
V gene: TRBV29-1
clone size: many
D gene: TRBD2
CDR3 protein: CSVETGGITSGSPDTQYF
CDR3 DNA: TGCAGCGTTGAAACAGGGGGCATAACTAGCGGGAGCCCCGATACGCAGTATTTT

J gene: TRBJ2-2
V gene: TRBV4-3
clone size: -
D gene: -
CDR3 protein: CASSQGMNTGELFF
CDR3 DNA: TGCGCCAGCAGCCAGGGGATGAACACCGGGGAGCTGTTTTTT

J gene: TRBJ1-1
V gene: TRBV3-1
clone size: many
D gene: -
CDR3 protein: CASSPRMDTEAFF
CDR3 DNA: TGTGCCAGCAGCCCTCGGATGGACACTGAAGCTTTCTTT

J gene: TRBJ2-7
V gene: TRBV20-1
clone size: many
D gene: TRBD2
CDR3 protein: CSAYRSGGSKDEQYF
CDR3 DNA: TGCAGTGCTTACAGATCAGGCGGGAGCAAGGACGAGCAGTACTTC

J gene: TRBJ1-2
V gene: TRBV11-2
clone size: -
D gene: TRBD1
CDR3 protein: CASSTLTGDYGYTF
CDR3 DNA: TGTGCCAGCAGCACCCTGACAGGGGATTATGGCTACACCTTC

J gene: TRBJ2-3
V gene: TRBV20-1
clone size: -
D gene: TRBD2
CDR3 protein: CSARDSSAGVDTQYF
CDR3 DNA: TGCAGTGCTAGAGATTCATCAGCGGGAGTGGATACGCAGTATTTT

J gene: TRBJ1-3
V gene: TRBV29-1
clone size: -
D gene: -
CDR3 protein: CSVDAGRGNTIYF
CDR3 DNA: TGCAGCGTTGATGCAGGGCGAGGAAACACCATATATTTT

J gene: TRBJ2-7
V gene: TRBV6-2/TRBV6-3
clone size: -
D gene: TRBD2
CDR3 protein: CASSDIAGTSGVYEQYF
CDR3 DNA: TGTGCCAGCAGTGACATAGCCGGGACTAGCGGAGTTTACGAGCAGTACTTC

J gene: TRBJ1-6
V gene: TRBV7-9
clone size: -
D gene: -
CDR3 protein: CASSLEGSSYNSPLHF
CDR3 DNA: TGTGCCAGCAGCTTAGAGGGAAGCTCCTATAATTCACCCCTCCACTTT

J gene: TRBJ2-7
V gene: TRBV12-3/TRBV12-4
clone size: many
D gene: TRBD2
CDR3 protein: CASSSLHLEREGRIIGEQYF
CDR3 DNA: TGTGCCAGCAGTTCACTCCATCTTGAGCGGGAGGGCCGCATCATAGGCGAGCAGTACTTC

J gene: TRBJ2-1
V gene: TRBV18
clone size: many
D gene: -
CDR3 protein: CASSKYNEQFF
CDR3 DNA: TGTGCCAGCTCAAAGTACAATGAGCAGTTCTTC

J gene: TRBJ1-2
V gene: TRBV11-2
clone size: many
D gene: -
CDR3 protein: CASSLDRRSGGYTF
CDR3 DNA: TGTGCCAGCAGCTTAGATAGAAGAAGCGGGGGCTACACCTTC

J gene: TRBJ1-5
V gene: TRBV20-1
clone size: many
D gene: -
CDR3 protein: CSASGQPNQPQHF
CDR3 DNA: TGCAGTGCTAGCGGTCAGCCCAATCAGCCCCAGCATTTT

J gene: TRBJ1-4
V gene: TRBV20-1
clone size: -
D gene: -
CDR3 protein: CSARGLNEKLFF
CDR3 DNA: TGCAGTGCTAGGGGGCTGAATGAAAAACTGTTTTTT

J gene: TRBJ1-3
V gene: TRBV28
clone size: many
D gene: -
CDR3 protein: CASSPLDRLGNTIYF
CDR3 DNA: TGTGCCAGCAGCCCACTCGACAGGCTTGGAAACACCATATATTTT

J gene: TRBJ1-2
V gene: TRBV2
clone size: many
D gene: -
CDR3 protein: CASSDGRELGYTF
CDR3 DNA: TGTGCCAGCAGCGATGGACGGGAGCTTGGCTACACCTTC

J gene: TRBJ2-4
V gene: TRBV2
clone size: many
D gene: -
CDR3 protein: CASSSQSGTRRENIQYF
CDR3 DNA: TGTGCCAGCAGTTCCCAGTCGGGCACCAGGAGAGAAAACATTCAGTACTTC

J gene: TRBJ2-2
V gene: TRBV7-9
clone size: -
D gene: TRBD2
CDR3 protein: CASSLVAGGNTGELFF
CDR3 DNA: TGTGCCAGCAGCTTAGTAGCGGGAGGTAACACCGGGGAGCTGTTTTTT